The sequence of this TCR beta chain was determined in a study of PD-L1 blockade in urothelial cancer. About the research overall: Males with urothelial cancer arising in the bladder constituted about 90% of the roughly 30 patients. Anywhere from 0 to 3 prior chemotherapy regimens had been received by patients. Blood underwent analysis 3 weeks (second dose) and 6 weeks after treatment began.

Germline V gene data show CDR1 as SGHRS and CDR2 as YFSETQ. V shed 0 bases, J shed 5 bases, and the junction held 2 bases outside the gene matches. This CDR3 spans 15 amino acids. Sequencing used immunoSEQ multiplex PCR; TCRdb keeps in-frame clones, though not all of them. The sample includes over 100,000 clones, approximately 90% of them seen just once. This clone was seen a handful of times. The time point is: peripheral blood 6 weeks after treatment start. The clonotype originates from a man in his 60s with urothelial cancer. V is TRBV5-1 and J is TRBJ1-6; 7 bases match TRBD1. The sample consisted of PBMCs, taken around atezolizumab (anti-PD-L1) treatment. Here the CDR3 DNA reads TGCGCCAGCAGCTTGGAAACAGGGGATAATTCACCCCTCCACTTT. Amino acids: CASSLETGDNSPLHF.